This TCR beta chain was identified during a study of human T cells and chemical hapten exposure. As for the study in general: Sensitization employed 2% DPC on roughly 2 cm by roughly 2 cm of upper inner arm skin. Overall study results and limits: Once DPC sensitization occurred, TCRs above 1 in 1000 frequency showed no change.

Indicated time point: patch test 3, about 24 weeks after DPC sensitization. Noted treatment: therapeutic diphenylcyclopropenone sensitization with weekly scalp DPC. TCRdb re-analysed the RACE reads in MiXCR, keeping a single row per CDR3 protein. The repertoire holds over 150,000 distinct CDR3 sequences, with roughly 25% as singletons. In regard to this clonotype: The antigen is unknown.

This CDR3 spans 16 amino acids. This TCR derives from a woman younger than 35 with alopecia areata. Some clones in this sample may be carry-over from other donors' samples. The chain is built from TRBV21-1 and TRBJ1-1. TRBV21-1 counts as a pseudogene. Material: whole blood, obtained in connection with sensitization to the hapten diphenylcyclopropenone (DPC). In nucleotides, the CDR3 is TGTGCCAGCAGCAAAGGGCCAGGTAAAATGAACACTGAAGCTTTCTTT. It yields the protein CASSKGPGKMNTEAFF.